What follows is one TCR beta chain and its context. Its specificity is unknown. The data originate from a study of T cell responses to AZD1222 COVID-19 vaccine. Germline lookup yields CDR1 KGHSH and CDR2 LQKENI. The CDR3 length is 10 residues. With 6 bases removed from V and 4 bases from J, the gap between germline ends came to 3 bases. Using immunoSEQ multiplex PCR, the repertoire was profiled, and TCRdb retains in-frame clones only, with some absent. The repertoire holds 80,000 to 85,000 clones, with under 95% as singletons. Study-level findings and limits: Donor demographics were predominantly white British with a female majority; clonal diversity may be underestimated. Repertoires were sampled only after the peak T cell response.

Sequencing was performed on peripheral blood, taken 28 days after the second AZD1222 dose. This chain connects TRBV18 to TRBJ1-1, with no clear D. This receptor was obtained from an adult who received the AZD1222 COVID-19 vaccine. The CDR3 sequence is CASSSTEAFF. As DNA, the CDR3 is TGTGCCAGCTCGAGCACTGAAGCTTTCTTT.